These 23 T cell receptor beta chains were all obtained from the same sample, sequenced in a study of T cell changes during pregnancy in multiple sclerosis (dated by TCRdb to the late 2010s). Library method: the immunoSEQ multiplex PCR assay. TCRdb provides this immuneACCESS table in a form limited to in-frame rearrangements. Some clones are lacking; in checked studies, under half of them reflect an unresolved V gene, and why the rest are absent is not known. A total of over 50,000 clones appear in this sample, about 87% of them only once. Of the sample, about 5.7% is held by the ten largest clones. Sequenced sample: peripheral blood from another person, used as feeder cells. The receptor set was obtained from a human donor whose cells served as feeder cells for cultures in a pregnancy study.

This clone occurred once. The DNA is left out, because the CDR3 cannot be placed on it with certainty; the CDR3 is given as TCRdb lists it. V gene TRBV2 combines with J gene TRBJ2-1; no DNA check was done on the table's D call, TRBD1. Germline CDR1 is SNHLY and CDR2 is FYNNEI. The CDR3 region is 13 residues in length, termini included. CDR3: CASSEVGRGTGFF.

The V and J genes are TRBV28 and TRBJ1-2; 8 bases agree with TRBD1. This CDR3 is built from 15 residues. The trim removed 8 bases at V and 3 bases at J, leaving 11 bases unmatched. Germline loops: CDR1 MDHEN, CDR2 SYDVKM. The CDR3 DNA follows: TGTGCCAGCGACGGAAGGACAGGGAAGGACTATGGCTACACCTTC. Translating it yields CASDGRTGKDYGYTF.

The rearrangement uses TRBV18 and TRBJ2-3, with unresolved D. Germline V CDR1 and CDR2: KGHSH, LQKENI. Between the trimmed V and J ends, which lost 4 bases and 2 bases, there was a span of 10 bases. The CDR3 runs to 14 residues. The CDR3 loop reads CASSRDIYTDTQYF. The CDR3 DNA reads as TGTGCCAGCTCACGCGACATATACACAGATACGCAGTATTTT.

CDR3 sequence: CASSSRQGKSPEAFF. The CDR3, as DNA: TGTGCCAGCAGTTCCCGACAGGGGAAAAGTCCTGAAGCTTTCTTT. This rearrangement joins TRBV6-5 to TRBJ1-1, with 8 bases aligning to TRBD1. The V and J ends lost 4 bases and 6 bases, in that order; junction bases with no gene match: 10. This CDR3 is 15 amino acids long. The germline V gene encodes CDR1 MNHEY and CDR2 SVGAGI.

The CDR3 spells CASSLERGQPQHF. The CDR3, as DNA: TGTGCCAGCAGCTTAGAGCGGGGTCAGCCCCAGCATTTT. V gene TRBV7-6 combines with J gene TRBJ1-5; D is undetermined. There are 13 residues in the CDR3. V dropped 1 base and J dropped 6 bases, with 7 bases sitting between them. Per the germline V gene, CDR1 is SGHVS and CDR2 is FNYEAQ.

The DNA of the CDR3 is TGTGCCAGCAGCTTGGGACTCGGGGGTAGCTCCTACGAGCAGTACTTC. Protein product: CASSLGLGGSSYEQYF. V and J are TRBV5-4 and TRBJ2-7, with D perhaps matching TRBD2 (6 bases). The CDR3 is made up of 16 amino acids. CDR1 SGHNT and CDR2 YYREEE come from the germline V gene (reference sequence). V lost 0 bases, J lost 0 bases, and 13 bases lay in between.

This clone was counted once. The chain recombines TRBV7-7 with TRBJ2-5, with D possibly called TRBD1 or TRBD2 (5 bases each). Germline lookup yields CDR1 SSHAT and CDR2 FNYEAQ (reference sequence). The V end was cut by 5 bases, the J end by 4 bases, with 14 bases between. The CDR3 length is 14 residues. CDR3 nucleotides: TGTGCCAGCAGCCCCTCGTGGGGGTTAGAGACCCAGTACTTC. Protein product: CASSPSWGLETQYF.

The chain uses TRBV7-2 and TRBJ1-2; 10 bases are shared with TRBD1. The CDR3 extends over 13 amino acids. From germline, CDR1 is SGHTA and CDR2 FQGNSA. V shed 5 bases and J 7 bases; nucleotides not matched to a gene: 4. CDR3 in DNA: TGTGCCAGCAGCCCCGGACAGGGGGGTGGCTACACCTTC. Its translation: CASSPGQGGGYTF.

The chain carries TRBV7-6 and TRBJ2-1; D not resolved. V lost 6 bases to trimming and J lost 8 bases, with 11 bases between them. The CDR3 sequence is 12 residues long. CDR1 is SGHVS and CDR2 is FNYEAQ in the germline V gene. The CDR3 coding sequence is TGTGCCAGCAGTAACCGTGGGTATGAGCAGTTCTTC. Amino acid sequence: CASSNRGYEQFF.

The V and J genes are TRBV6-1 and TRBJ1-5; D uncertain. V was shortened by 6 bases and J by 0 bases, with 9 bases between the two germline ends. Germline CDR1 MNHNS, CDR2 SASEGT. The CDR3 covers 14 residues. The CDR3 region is CASSPGFSNQPQHF. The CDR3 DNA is TGTGCCAGCAGCCCCGGTTTTAGCAATCAGCCCCAGCATTTT.

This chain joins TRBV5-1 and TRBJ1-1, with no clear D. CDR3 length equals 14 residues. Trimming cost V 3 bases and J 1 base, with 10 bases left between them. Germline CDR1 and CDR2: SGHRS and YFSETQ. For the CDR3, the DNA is TGCGCCAGCAGCTCGGGGATGCCGAACACTGAAGCTTTCTTT. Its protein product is CASSSGMPNTEAFF.

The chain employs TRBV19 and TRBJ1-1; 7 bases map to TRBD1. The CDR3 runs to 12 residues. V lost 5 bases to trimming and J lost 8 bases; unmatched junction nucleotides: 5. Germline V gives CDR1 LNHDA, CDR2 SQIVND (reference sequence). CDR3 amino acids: CASSGLTGEAFF. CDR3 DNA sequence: TGTGCCAGTAGTGGATTGACAGGGGAAGCTTTCTTT.

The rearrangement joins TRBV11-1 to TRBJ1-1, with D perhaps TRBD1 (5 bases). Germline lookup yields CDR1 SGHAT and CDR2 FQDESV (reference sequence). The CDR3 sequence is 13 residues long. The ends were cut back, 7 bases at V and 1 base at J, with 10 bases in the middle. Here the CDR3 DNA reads TGTGCCAGCACCCAGGGTTCGAACACTGAAGCTTTCTTT. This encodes CASTQGSNTEAFF.

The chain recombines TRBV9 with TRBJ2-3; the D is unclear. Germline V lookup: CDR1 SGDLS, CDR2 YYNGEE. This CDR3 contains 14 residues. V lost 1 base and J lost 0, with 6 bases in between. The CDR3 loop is CASSVSTSTDTQYF. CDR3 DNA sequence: TGTGCCAGCAGCGTATCGACTAGCACAGATACGCAGTATTTT.

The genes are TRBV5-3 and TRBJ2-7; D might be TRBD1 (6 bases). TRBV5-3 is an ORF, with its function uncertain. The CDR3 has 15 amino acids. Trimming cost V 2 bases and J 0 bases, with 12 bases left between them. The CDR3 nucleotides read TGTGCCAGAAGCTTCGACGGACAGATCTCCTACGAGCAGTACTTC. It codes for CARSFDGQISYEQYF.

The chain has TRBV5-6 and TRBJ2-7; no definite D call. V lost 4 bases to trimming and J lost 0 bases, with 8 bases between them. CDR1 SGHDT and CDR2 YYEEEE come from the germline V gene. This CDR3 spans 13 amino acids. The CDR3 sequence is CASSPGFSYEQYF. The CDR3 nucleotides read TGTGCCAGCAGCCCGGGCTTCTCCTACGAGCAGTACTTC.

The CDR3 loop is CASKGDTTYNEQFF. CDR3 nucleotides: TGCGCCAGCAAAGGCGACACAACCTACAATGAGCAGTTCTTC. This chain links TRBV5-1 with TRBJ2-1; D not resolved. From germline, CDR1 is SGHRS and CDR2 YFSETQ. Trimming stripped 6 bases from V and 2 bases from J, with 12 bases between. This CDR3 is built from 14 residues.

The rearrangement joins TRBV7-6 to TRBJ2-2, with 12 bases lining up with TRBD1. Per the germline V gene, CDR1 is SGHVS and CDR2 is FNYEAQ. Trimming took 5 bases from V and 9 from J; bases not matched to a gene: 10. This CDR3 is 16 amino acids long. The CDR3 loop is CASSPAGGQGAWELFF. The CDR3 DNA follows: TGTGCCAGCAGCCCTGCGGGGGGACAGGGGGCTTGGGAGCTGTTTTTT.

This CDR3 reads CASSPSVMDSGNTIYF. CDR3 nucleotides: TGTGCCAGCAGCCCTTCCGTGATGGACTCTGGAAACACCATATATTTT. J is TRBJ1-3 and V is TRBV7-8; D remains ambiguous. CDR1 SGHVS and CDR2 FQNEAQ come from the germline V gene. The V gene lost 5 bases and the J gene lost 0 bases, with 14 bases spanning the gap. This CDR3 is built from 16 residues. Supplemented by reference TRBV7-8 and TRBJ1-3, the full variable domain reads GAGVSQSPRYKVAKRGQDVALRCDPISGHVSLFWYQQALGQGPEFLTYFQNEAQLDKSGLPSDRFFAERPEGSVSTLKIQRTQQEDSAVYLCASSPSVMDSGNTIYFGEGSWLTVV.

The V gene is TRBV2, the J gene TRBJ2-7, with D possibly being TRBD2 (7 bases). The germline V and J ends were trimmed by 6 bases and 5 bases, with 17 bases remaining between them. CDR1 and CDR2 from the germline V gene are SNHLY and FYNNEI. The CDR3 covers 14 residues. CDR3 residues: CASRDPGGLDEQYF. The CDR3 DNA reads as TGTGCCAGCAGGGATCCCGGGGGGCTCGACGAGCAGTACTTC.

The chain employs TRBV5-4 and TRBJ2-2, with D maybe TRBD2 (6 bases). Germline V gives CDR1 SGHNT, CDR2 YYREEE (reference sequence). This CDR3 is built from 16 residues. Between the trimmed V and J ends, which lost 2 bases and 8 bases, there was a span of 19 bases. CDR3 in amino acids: CASSFGKGTFGGELFF. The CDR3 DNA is TGTGCCAGCAGCTTTGGGAAAGGGACTTTTGGGGGGGAGCTGTTTTTT. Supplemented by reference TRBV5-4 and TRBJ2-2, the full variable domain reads ETGVTQSPTHLIKTRGQQVTLRCSSQSGHNTVSWYQQALGQGPQFIFQYYREEENGRGNFPPRFSGLQFPNYSSELNVNALELDDSALYLCASSFGKGTFGGELFFGEGSRLTVL.

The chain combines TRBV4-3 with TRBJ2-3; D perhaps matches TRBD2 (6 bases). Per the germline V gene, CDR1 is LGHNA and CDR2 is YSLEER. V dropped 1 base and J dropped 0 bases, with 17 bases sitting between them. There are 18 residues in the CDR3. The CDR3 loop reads CASSQATWRRASTDTQYF. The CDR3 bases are TGCGCCAGCAGCCAAGCGACTTGGAGGAGGGCGAGCACAGATACGCAGTATTTT.

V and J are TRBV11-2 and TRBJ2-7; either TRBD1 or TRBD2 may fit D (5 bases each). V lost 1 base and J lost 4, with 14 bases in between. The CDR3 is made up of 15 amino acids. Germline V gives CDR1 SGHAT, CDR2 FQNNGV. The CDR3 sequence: CASSLVQGEEYEQYF. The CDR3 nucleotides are TGTGCCAGCAGCTTAGTTCAGGGAGAGGAGTACGAGCAGTACTTC.